Following are 18 T cell receptor beta chains from one sample sequenced in a study of low-dose radiotherapy and immunotherapy resistance in tumors. First-strand cDNA used TRAV- and TRBV-specific primers, covering alpha and beta chains. The PCR that amplified TCRs ran for 20 cycles, relying on a constant-region primer and a V-primer adapter. TCRdb reprocessed the reads via MiXCR and lists one record per CDR3 protein. The table has about 7,300 distinct CDR3 sequences, 84% seen once. The receptors originated from a human donor with advanced metastatic prostate, ovarian, gallbladder or colorectal cancer (not recorded which). This table probably holds off-target reads from a library built for another chain.

The CDR3 protein is CASSSSTRAYEQYF. The CDR3 nucleotides read TGTGCCAGCAGCTCCAGCACGCGGGCCTACGAGCAGTACTTC. This sequence joins TRBV5-4 and TRBJ2-7; tentative D call: TRBD2 (5 bases). V dropped 3 bases and J dropped 2 bases, with 12 bases sitting between them. Germline CDR1 reads SGHNT; CDR2 reads YYREEE (reference sequence). The CDR3 has 14 amino acids.

The J gene is TRBJ2-1, the V gene TRBV20-1; 10 bases match TRBD2. CDR3 length equals 13 residues. V gave up 6 bases and J gave up 7 bases; unmatched junction bases: 6. The germline V gene encodes CDR1 DFQATT and CDR2 SNEGSKA (reference sequence). CDR3 region: CSARAGGRNEQFF. The CDR3 nucleotides read TGCAGTGCGCGAGCGGGGGGGCGGAATGAGCAGTTCTTC.

This clonotype was recorded once. V usage is TRBV21-1 and J usage is TRBJ1-4; the table's D call TRBD1 went unverified against the DNA. TRBV21-1 is noted as a pseudogene. The length of the CDR3 is 16 residues. In DNA, the CDR3 is TGTGCCAGCAGCAAAGACCCCGACAGGAGGAATGAAAAACTGTTTTTT. Translation gives CASSKDPDRRNEKLFF.

This clonotype was seen a few times. This chain connects TRBV20-1 to TRBJ2-5; TRBD1 aligns across 9 bases. The CDR3 consists of 15 residues. Germline V CDR1 and CDR2: DFQATT, SNEGSKA (reference sequence). V was clipped by 0 bases and J by 5 bases; unmatched bases: 7. CDR3 in amino acids: CSARDLQGAMETQYF. The CDR3 coding sequence is TGCAGTGCTAGAGATCTACAGGGGGCCATGGAGACCCAGTACTTC.

This chain links TRBV19 with TRBJ1-2; 7 bases match TRBD1. J gave up 4 bases and V 2 bases, and 13 bases lay outside the gene matches. CDR3 length: 17 amino acids. Germline V gene lookup returns CDR1 LNHDA and CDR2 SQIVND (reference sequence). The CDR3 reads CASSITRQGGTPYGYTF. The CDR3, as DNA: TGTGCCAGTAGTATAACGAGGCAGGGGGGCACCCCCTATGGCTACACCTTC.

The chain uses TRBV29-1 and TRBJ1-4; D perhaps matches TRBD1 (6 bases). CDR1 SQVTM and CDR2 ANQGSEA come from the germline V gene. The CDR3 totals 16 residues. V was cut by 0 bases and J by 7 bases, with 18 bases left in between. CDR3 in DNA: TGCAGCGTTGAAGATTTTGAGGGGGGGGAACGTGAAAAACTGTTTTTT. As protein: CSVEDFEGGEREKLFF.

By share of the sample, this clonotype is large. The CDR3 region has the DNA TGTGCCAGCAGGTTAATCCGGGACACCAATCAGCCCCAGCATTTT. Protein product: CASRLIRDTNQPQHF. The rearrangement uses TRBV2 and TRBJ1-5; possibly TRBD1 for D (6 bases). V lost 6 bases to trimming and J lost 3 bases, with 15 bases between them. The CDR3 is made up of 15 amino acids. CDR1 and CDR2 (germline): SNHLY, FYNNEI.

The V call is TRBV6-8, the J call TRBJ2-2; the D gene is possibly TRBD2 (5 bases). The CDR3 spans 13 residues. The germline V gene has CDR1 MNHGY and CDR2 SAAAGT. The V and J ends lost 6 bases and 3 bases respectively, with 8 bases between them. CDR3 sequence: CASRHGDTGELFF. CDR3 coding DNA: TGTGCCAGCAGACACGGGGACACCGGGGAGCTGTTTTTT.

The rearrangement links TRBV5-6 to TRBJ2-1, with D possibly TRBD2 on 5 matching bases. This CDR3 is built from 16 residues. CDR1 is SGHDT, CDR2 YYEEEE, per germline. V was pared by 0 bases and J by 5 bases, with 15 bases between. In DNA, the CDR3 is TGTGCCAGCAGCTTGGGCCTTTCGGAGCGGCACAATGAGCAGTTCTTC. Protein: CASSLGLSERHNEQFF.

This clonotype was detected only a few times. The V call is TRBV12-3 or TRBV12-4, the J call TRBJ1-1; no clear D. The V end lost 8 bases, the J end lost 0 bases, and 16 bases lay between the germline ends. CDR3 size: 15 residues. CDR3 DNA sequence: TGTGCCAGCTCCCCTTTTGGGCAACTGAACACTGAAGCTTTCTTT. Amino acid sequence: CASSPFGQLNTEAFF.

The chain uses TRBV2 and TRBJ1-4; 11 bases match TRBD1. Germline V gene sequence: CDR1 SNHLY, CDR2 FYNNEI. Losses at the gene ends were 5 bases for V and 7 bases for J; bases not matched to a gene: 6. CDR3 length equals 15 residues. The CDR3 loop is CASSTDRGRVEKLFF. The DNA of the CDR3 is TGTGCCAGCAGTACGGACAGGGGGCGGGTTGAAAAACTGTTTTTT.

This chain links TRBV5-1 with TRBJ2-5, with a tentative D call TRBD2 (5 bases). Germline CDR1 SGHRS, CDR2 YFSETQ. The CDR3 length is 14 residues. Trimming left V 0 bases short and J 7 bases short, with 13 bases between. This chain's CDR3 is CASSLVAEGGTQYF. The CDR3 DNA is TGCGCCAGCAGCTTGGTAGCAGAGGGTGGGACCCAGTACTTC.

This clonotype was seen a handful of times. The V gene is TRBV6-2 or TRBV6-3, the J gene TRBJ2-7; 9 nucleotides match TRBD1. After removal of 5 bases from V and 2 bases from J, the junction contained 4 bases not matched to a gene. This CDR3 has 14 residues. Germline V gene lookup returns CDR1 MNHEY and CDR2 SVGEGT. The CDR3, as DNA: TGTGCCAGCAGTCGACAGGGGGGAGCCTACGAGCAGTACTTC. This gives the protein CASSRQGGAYEQYF.

CDR3 in amino acids: CSAYARDRGINEQFF. As DNA, the CDR3 is TGCAGCGCTTATGCCCGGGACAGGGGGATCAATGAGCAGTTCTTC. The V gene is TRBV29-1, the J gene TRBJ2-1, with 11 bases lining up with TRBD1. The CDR3 is 15 amino acids. Losses at the gene ends were 7 bases for V and 6 bases for J; bases not matched to a gene: 11. CDR1 and CDR2 from the germline V gene are SQVTM and ANQGSEA.

The genes are TRBV29-1 and TRBJ2-1; tentatively, D is TRBD2 (6 bases). This CDR3 region has 15 residues. V lost 6 bases and J 7 bases, leaving 22 bases between the germline ends. In germline, CDR1 is SQVTM, CDR2 ANQGSEA. CDR3 residues: CSVFLRSGRENEQFF. CDR3 nucleotides: TGCAGCGTATTCCTTCGGTCGGGGCGGGAAAATGAGCAGTTCTTC.

V gene TRBV14 combines with J gene TRBJ2-5; tentative D call: TRBD2 (6 bases). The length of the CDR3 is 14 residues. Trimming shortened V by 0 bases and J by 5 bases, and 10 bases separated the two germline ends. The germline V gene has CDR1 SGHDN and CDR2 FVKESK. CDR3 sequence reads: CASSQDLARETQYF. Here the CDR3 DNA reads TGTGCCAGCAGCCAAGATCTAGCGCGGGAGACCCAGTACTTC. Full variable domain (outside the CDR3, taken from reference TRBV14 and TRBJ2-5): EAGVTQFPSHSVIEKGQTVTLRCDPISGHDNLYWYRRVMGKEIKFLLHFVKESKQDESGMPNNRFLAERTGGTYSTLKVQPAELEDSGVYFCASSQDLARETQYFGPGTRLLVL.

V is TRBV2 and J is TRBJ2-1; 7 nucleotides agree with TRBD2. The CDR3 covers 16 residues. Germline values: CDR1 SNHLY, CDR2 FYNNEI. Trimming cost V 0 bases and J 1 base; bases outside gene matches: 3. As DNA, the CDR3 is TGTGCCAGCAGTGAAGCTTCTAGCGGATCCTACAATGAGCAGTTCTTC. Translated, it gives CASSEASSGSYNEQFF.

The chain is built from TRBV10-3 and TRBJ2-2; 10 bases agree with TRBD2. Germline V gives CDR1 ENHRY, CDR2 SYGVKD. CDR3 length: 16 amino acids. Losses at the gene ends were 7 bases for V and 0 bases for J; bases not matched to a gene: 5. The DNA for the CDR3 is TGTGCCATCAAACTAGCGGGGCCCCCGAACACCGGGGAGCTGTTTTTT. This codes for CAIKLAGPPNTGELFF.